These 21 T cell receptor beta chains were all obtained from the same sample, sequenced in a study of T cell responses to AZD1222 COVID-19 vaccine. Profiled with immunoSEQ multiplex PCR; TCRdb holds only in-frame clones, not every one. This sample's table reports around 140,000 clones. The sequencing input was peripheral blood. These receptors all come from an adult in good health.

The chain recombines TRBV27 with TRBJ2-3; D is possibly TRBD1 or TRBD2 (6 bases each). Trimming stripped 9 bases from V and 2 bases from J, with 15 bases between. The germline CDR1 and CDR2 sequences are MNHEY and SMNVEV (reference sequence). This CDR3 has 14 residues. The CDR3 sequence is CASWWRGFTDTQYF. The CDR3 DNA sequence: TGTGCCAGTTGGTGGAGGGGGTTCACAGATACGCAGTATTTT.

The chain couples TRBV20-1 to TRBJ1-1; D is ambiguous. V was pared by 5 bases and J by 0 bases, with 4 bases between. This CDR3 comprises 11 residues. The germline V gene has CDR1 DFQATT and CDR2 SNEGSKA (reference sequence). This CDR3 is CSAWVNTEAFF. CDR3 DNA: TGCAGTGCTTGGGTGAACACTGAAGCTTTCTTT.

J is TRBJ1-3 and V is TRBV5-1; D might be TRBD1 (5 bases). Trimming pared 0 bases from V and 3 bases from J, leaving 22 bases between. The CDR3 has 19 amino acids. The germline gives CDR1 SGHRS, CDR2 YFSETQ. This CDR3 reads CASSLAVLSVQAGGNTIYF. The CDR3 nucleotides are TGCGCCAGCAGCTTGGCGGTCTTATCGGTACAGGCGGGTGGAAACACCATATATTTT.

This chain joins TRBV11-3 and TRBJ1-2; TRBD1 might be the D (6 bases). Trimming removed 1 base from V and 2 bases from J, with 11 bases in between. The CDR3 loop spans 15 amino acids. Germline values: CDR1 SGHNT, CDR2 YENEEA. CDR3 DNA sequence: TGTGCCAGCAGCTTAGCGGGACACCTAAACTATGGCTACACCTTC. This codes for CASSLAGHLNYGYTF. Using reference TRBV11-3 and TRBJ1-2 for the parts outside the CDR3, the full variable domain is EAGVVQSPRYKIIEKKQPVAFWCNPISGHNTLYWYLQNLGQGPELLIRYENEEAVDDSQLPKDRFSAERLKGVDSTLKIQPAELGDSAVYLCASSLAGHLNYGYTFGSGTRLTVV.

The rearrangement links TRBV3-1 (or the pseudogene TRBV3-2) to TRBJ1-2, with a tentative D call TRBD1 (5 bases). Germline values: CDR1 LGHDT, CDR2 YNNKEL (reference sequence). Trimming pared 2 bases from V and 5 bases from J, leaving 9 bases between. The CDR3 extends over 13 amino acids. CDR3 coding DNA: TGTGCCAGCAGCCAACGGGACGGATATGGCTACACCTTC. Protein sequence: CASSQRDGYGYTF.

This chain joins TRBV6-2 or TRBV6-3 and TRBJ2-7; 11 bases agree with TRBD1. Trimming at V came to 5 bases and at J to 3 bases, leaving 6 bases not matched to a gene. Germline V gene lookup returns CDR1 MNHEY and CDR2 SVGEGT. This CDR3 comprises 15 residues. Here the CDR3 reads CASSLRDRGFYEQYF. The DNA of the CDR3 is TGTGCCAGCAGTCTGCGGGACAGGGGGTTCTACGAGCAGTACTTC.

The chain has TRBV18 and TRBJ2-3, with 10 bases matching TRBD2. Germline CDR1 and CDR2: KGHSH and LQKENI. The length of the CDR3 is 16 residues. The V and J ends lost 5 bases and 7 bases, in that order; junction bases with no gene match: 12. CDR3 sequence (DNA): TGTGCCAGCTCAACGATAGCGGGGGGCCACCCGAATACGCAGTATTTT. It specifies CASSTIAGGHPNTQYF.

The chain has TRBV4-2 and TRBJ1-3, with unresolved D. The CDR3 has 17 amino acids. The germline gives CDR1 LGHNA, CDR2 YNFKEQ. Trimming pared 2 bases from V and 2 bases from J, leaving 16 bases between. The CDR3 DNA reads TGTGCCAGCAGCCAACTCGGCGGTGCCCGCGCTGGAAACACCATATATTTT. Translated: CASSQLGGARAGNTIYF.

The chain joins TRBV28 to TRBJ2-3, with 10 bases identical to TRBD2. V was pared by 6 bases and J by 4 bases, with 10 bases of the junction left unmatched. The germline CDR1 and CDR2 sequences are MDHEN and SYDVKM. The CDR3 loop spans 16 amino acids. For the CDR3, the DNA is TGTGCCAGCAGGGGATTGGGACTAGCGTTCCCAGATACGCAGTATTTT. Protein: CASRGLGLAFPDTQYF.

The chain couples TRBV6-5 to TRBJ1-1; 10 bases fit TRBD1. CDR1 is MNHEY, CDR2 SVGAGI, per germline. With 6 bases clipped from V and 0 bases from J, the junction kept 4 bases outside the gene matches. This CDR3 comprises 15 residues. The CDR3 bases are TGTGCCAGCAGCCGGGACAGGGGTCTGAACACTGAAGCTTTCTTT. This encodes CASSRDRGLNTEAFF.

This rearrangement joins TRBV6-5 to TRBJ1-6; 10 positions match TRBD1. This CDR3 spans 14 amino acids. Germline lookup yields CDR1 MNHEY and CDR2 SVGAGI. V gave up 6 bases and J gave up 9 bases; unmatched junction bases: 5. The CDR3 reads CASRTGGFRSPLHF. In nucleotides, the CDR3 is TGTGCCAGCAGGACAGGGGGCTTTCGTTCACCCCTCCACTTT.

J is TRBJ2-7 and V is TRBV27; D possibly corresponds to TRBD2 (5 bases). The germline V and J ends were trimmed by 6 bases and 6 bases, with 15 bases remaining between them. Germline CDR1 and CDR2: MNHEY and SMNVEV (reference sequence). The length of the CDR3 is 13 residues. CDR3 DNA sequence: TGTGCCAGCAGGTCACCCCGCGCGGGCGAGCAGTACTTC. It codes for CASRSPRAGEQYF.

The chain carries TRBV11-3 and TRBJ2-3, with TRBD2 matching over 12 bases. Germline V lookup: CDR1 SGHNT, CDR2 YENEEA. The CDR3 consists of 17 residues. J was trimmed by 4 bases and V by 3 bases; bases with no gene match: 8. The CDR3 nucleotides read TGTGCCAGCAGCTTGGACCTAGCGGGGGGGCCCCCAGATACGCAGTATTTT. It translates to CASSLDLAGGPPDTQYF.

V usage is TRBV5-4 and J usage is TRBJ1-5; D remains ambiguous. With 0 bases removed from V and 3 bases from J, the gap between germline ends came to 7 bases. This CDR3 spans 14 amino acids. CDR1 is SGHNT, CDR2 YYREEE, per germline (reference sequence). CDR3 sequence reads: CASSLDGPNQPQHF. The CDR3 DNA reads TGTGCCAGCAGCTTGGACGGTCCCAATCAGCCCCAGCATTTT.

This chain connects TRBV10-1 to TRBJ2-3; TRBD1 aligns across 10 bases. Trimming at V came to 7 bases and at J to 1 base, leaving 2 bases not matched to a gene. CDR3 length: 14 residues. Per germline, CDR1 WNHNN and CDR2 SYGVQD (reference sequence). The CDR3 bases are TGCGCCAGCATGGGGACAGGGGGCACAGATACGCAGTATTTT. Translating gives CASMGTGGTDTQYF.

The rearrangement joins TRBV30 to TRBJ2-4, with TRBD1 matching over 8 bases. The CDR3 runs 13 residues. J gave up 7 bases and V 2 bases, and 4 bases lay outside the gene matches. The V gene's germline CDR1 is GTSNPN and CDR2 SVGIG (reference sequence). The CDR3 spells CAWSSTGGNIQYF. CDR3 in DNA: TGTGCCTGGAGTAGTACAGGGGGGAACATTCAGTACTTC.

The V gene is TRBV6-2 or TRBV6-3, the J gene TRBJ2-7; D is unresolved. Germline lookup yields CDR1 MNHEY and CDR2 SVGEGT. The ends were cut back, 6 bases at V and 3 bases at J, with 6 bases in the middle. This CDR3 spans 11 amino acids. CDR3 coding DNA: TGTGCCAGCAGCTTCAGCTACGAGCAGTACTTC. This sequence encodes CASSFSYEQYF.

V is TRBV7-9 and J is TRBJ2-7, with a possible D match to TRBD1 (6 bases). Germline CDR1 and CDR2: SEHNR and FQNEAQ (reference sequence). V was shortened by 5 bases and J by 3 bases, with 8 bases between the two germline ends. The CDR3 sequence is 12 residues long. This CDR3 is CASSEQGYEQYF. CDR3 DNA: TGTGCCAGCAGCGAACAGGGCTACGAGCAGTACTTC. The whole variable domain, filled in from reference TRBV7-9 and TRBJ2-7, reads DTGVSQNPRHKITKRGQNVTFRCDPISEHNRLYWYRQTLGQGPEFLTYFQNEAQLEKSRLLSDRFSAERPKGSFSTLEIQRTEQGDSAMYLCASSEQGYEQYFGPGTRLTVT.

V and J are TRBV5-8 and TRBJ1-5, with TRBD1 as a possible D gene (6 bases). The CDR3 sequence is 15 residues long. Germline loops: CDR1 SGHTS, CDR2 YDEGEE. V dropped 0 bases and J dropped 5 bases, with 12 bases sitting between them. The CDR3 DNA reads TGTGCCAGCAGCTTGGCCCGGGGGGCAGATCAGCCCCAGCATTTT. It translates to CASSLARGADQPQHF.

V gene TRBV19 combines with J gene TRBJ1-5, with TRBD1 matching over 10 bases. This CDR3 has 17 residues. Losses at the gene ends were 6 bases for V and 4 bases for J; bases not matched to a gene: 12. Germline V gene data show CDR1 as LNHDA and CDR2 as SQIVND (reference sequence). CDR3 sequence reads: CASSHPRGTGENQPQHF. The CDR3 region has the DNA TGTGCCAGTAGCCACCCCCGAGGGACAGGGGAAAATCAGCCCCAGCATTTT.

The chain couples TRBV6-5 to TRBJ1-1; unclear D gene. CDR1 and CDR2 (germline): MNHEY, SVGAGI. The CDR3 spans 12 residues. The V end was cut by 5 bases, the J end by 6 bases, with 10 bases between. CDR3 amino acids: CASSTRGAEAFF. CDR3 bases: TGTGCCAGCAGTACGCGCGGAGCTGAAGCTTTCTTT.